This T cell receptor (beta chain) derives from a study of cytomegalovirus exposure and HLA in healthy donors. General study findings and limits: Cytomegalovirus status was reportedly diagnosed by the classifier with high specificity and sensitivity. What a later analysis reportedly showed was that an Asian-associated ancestry cluster had fewer N-insertions than the roughly 670-donor mean.

The CDR3 is 13 residues long. V lost 6 bases and J lost 3, with 12 bases in between. Germline CDR1 and CDR2: MNHNS and SASEGT. PCR employed 60 Vbeta and 13 Jbeta primers. Sequencing was performed with immunoSEQ multiplex PCR; in TCRdb, only in-frame clones are kept and a portion is missing. The table lists 150,000 to 200,000 clones, around nine tenths of them singletons. Comments on this clone: Its antigen is unidentified.

J is TRBJ2-7 and V is TRBV6-1; possibly TRBD2 for D (5 bases). This clonotype was obtained from a woman in her late teens or twenties in good health and CMV-seronegative. The sequencing input was PBMCs. The CDR3 sequence is CASSSGSLYEQYF. The CDR3 DNA follows: TGTGCCAGCAGCTCGGGATCCCTCTACGAGCAGTACTTC.